The T cell receptor beta chain described here comes from a study of Ad26.COV2.S vaccination and SARS-CoV-2 variants. Study overall: Enrolled in COV1001, the donor was in the Ad26.COV2.S trial arm, which received the vaccine. Into the muscle, Ad26.COV2.S was dosed once or twice, 56 days apart.

Treatment: around 19 received Ad26.COV2.S at low or high dose, single or two shots; several received placebo; per-sample allocation not given. Sampling took place 63 days after the first vaccine or placebo injection. The data were produced by immunoSEQ multiplex PCR, yet TCRdb's version contains in-frame clones alone and is incomplete. This sample carries some 290,000 clones, approximately 80% of them seen once, and the ten largest clones take 2.1%. This CDR3 has 11 amino acids. Germline CDR1 and CDR2: SQVTM and ANQGSEA. Trimming shortened V by 8 bases and J by 5 bases, and 11 bases separated the two germline ends.

The sequence came from a person between 18 and 65 years old who received the Ad26.COV2.S COVID-19 vaccine or a placebo. The chain uses TRBV29-1 and TRBJ2-3, with D uncertain. Sequenced material: peripheral blood, taken in a trial of Ad26.COV2.S vaccine versus placebo. CDR3 nucleotide sequence: TGCAGCCAAACGAGAGGAGATACGCAGTATTTT. This sequence encodes CSQTRGDTQYF.